This T cell receptor (beta chain) emerged from a study of shared clonotypes between healthy human individuals. Overall study context: In total, the donors were two women and a few men aged 18 to 49. There were three CD4 naive, three CD4 memory, two CD8 naive and one CD8 memory plates per donor. Study findings and constraints: With a handful of donors compared, roughly 5% of naive CD4 clonotypes were shared. The generation probabilities recorded for non-shared clonotypes fell below those of clonotypes shared by all four donors.

TCRdb's copy holds only in-frame clones and misses some; the assay was immunoSEQ multiplex PCR. Altogether roughly 1.5 million clones are present, 95% to 99% being singletons, with the ten largest covering 0.4% to 0.45%. For this clone: Antigen: not known.

This CDR3 is built from 16 residues. Germline-derived CDR1 and CDR2 are MNHEY and SVGAGI. V lost 2 bases to trimming and J lost 3 bases, with 17 bases between them. The chain employs TRBV6-5 and TRBJ2-7; D may be TRBD1 (6 bases). The source material was naive CD4+ T cells sorted from blood. As for subset: CD45RA+ positively selected. The receptor was isolated from a man aged 25 to 40 in good health. The chain's CDR3 is CASSYRAGGKIYEQYF. The CDR3 region has the DNA TGTGCCAGCAGTTACAGGGCTGGGGGCAAGATCTACGAGCAGTACTTC.